This T cell receptor (beta chain) was sequenced for a study of blood T cell repertoires in COVID-19. As for the study in general: PBMCs, B-cell-depleted T cells, or T cells provided the cDNA or gDNA that made up the material.

In the original workflow: Amplifying reference gene primers gave estimates of nucleated cell counts. TCRdb's table, derived via immunoSEQ multiplex PCR, lists solely in-frame clones and lacks some. D and trimming come from the DNA, and the V and J calls and clone size come from that table. This sample has approximately 190,000 clones; over 80% occur once, and the top ten carry about 3.3%. Deletions cut 0 bases from V and 8 bases from J, with 15 bases between. CDR1 and CDR2 from the germline V gene are SGHRS and YFSETQ. CDR3 length: 15 amino acids. Participants' own reports of clinical history determined their cohort assignment. Participants classified as exposed had met a COVID-19 case within 2 weeks before study entry.

This TCR was recovered from a woman in her twenties or thirties who had been exposed to COVID-19. This chain joins TRBV5-1 and TRBJ1-3; tentative D call: TRBD1 (6 bases). Sequencing was done on a sample of PBMCs or T cells enriched from blood (not recorded which). Here the CDR3 reads CASSLADRIVDTIYF. In DNA, the CDR3 is TGCGCCAGCAGCTTGGCCGACAGGATAGTAGACACCATATATTTT.